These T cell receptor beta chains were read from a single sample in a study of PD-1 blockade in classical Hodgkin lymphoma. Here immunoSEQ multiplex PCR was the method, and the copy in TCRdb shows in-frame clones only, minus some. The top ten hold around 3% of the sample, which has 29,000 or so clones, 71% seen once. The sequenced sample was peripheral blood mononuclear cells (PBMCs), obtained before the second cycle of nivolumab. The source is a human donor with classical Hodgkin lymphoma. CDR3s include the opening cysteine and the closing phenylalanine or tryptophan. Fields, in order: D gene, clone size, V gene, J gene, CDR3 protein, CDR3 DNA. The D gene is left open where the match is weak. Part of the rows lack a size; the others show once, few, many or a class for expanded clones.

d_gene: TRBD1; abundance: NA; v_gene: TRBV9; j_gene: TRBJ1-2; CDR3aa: CASTPQGAVGYTF; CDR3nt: TGTGCCAGCACCCCACAGGGGGCGGTTGGCTACACCTTC
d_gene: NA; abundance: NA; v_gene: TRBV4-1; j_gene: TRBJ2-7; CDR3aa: CASSTTGNPSYEQYF; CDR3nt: TGCGCCAGCAGCACTACAGGGAATCCCTCCTACGAGCAGTACTTC
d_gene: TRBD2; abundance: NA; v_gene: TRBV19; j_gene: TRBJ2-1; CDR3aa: CASSTTAGVNNEQFF; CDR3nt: TGTGCCAGTAGTACCACTGCGGGGGTAAACAATGAGCAGTTCTTC
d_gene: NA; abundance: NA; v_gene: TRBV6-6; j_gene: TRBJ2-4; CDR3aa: CASTSTVNIQYF; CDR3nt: TGTGCCAGCACATCGACAGTAAACATTCAGTACTTC
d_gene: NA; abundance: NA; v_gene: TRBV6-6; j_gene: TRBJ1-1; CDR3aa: CASSTGILTEAFF; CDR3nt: TGTGCCAGCAGTACAGGGATTTTGACTGAAGCTTTCTTT
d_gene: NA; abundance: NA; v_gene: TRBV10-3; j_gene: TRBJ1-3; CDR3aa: CAIRDSSGNTIYF; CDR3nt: TGTGCCATCAGGGACAGCTCTGGAAACACCATATATTTT
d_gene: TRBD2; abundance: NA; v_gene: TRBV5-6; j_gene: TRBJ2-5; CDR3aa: CASSVRGEGFQETQYF; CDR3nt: TGTGCCAGCAGCGTGAGAGGGGAGGGTTTCCAAGAGACCCAGTACTTC
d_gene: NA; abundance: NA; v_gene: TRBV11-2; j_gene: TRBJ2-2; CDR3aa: CASETAGLTGELFF; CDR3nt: TGTGCCAGCGAGACGGCGGGACTCACAGGGGAGCTGTTTTTT
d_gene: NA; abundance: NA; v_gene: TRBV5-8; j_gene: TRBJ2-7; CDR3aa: CASSLGGAWDEQYF; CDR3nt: TGTGCCAGCAGCTTGGGCGGCGCCTGGGACGAGCAGTACTTC
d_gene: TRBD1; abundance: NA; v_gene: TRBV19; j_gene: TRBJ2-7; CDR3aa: CASSPRTGGYEQYF; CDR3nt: TGTGCCAGTAGTCCCAGGACAGGGGGCTACGAGCAGTACTTC
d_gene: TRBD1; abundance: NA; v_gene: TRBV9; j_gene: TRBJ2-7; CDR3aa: CASSTRQGAGVYEQYF; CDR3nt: TGTGCCAGCAGCACAAGACAGGGGGCTGGAGTGTACGAGCAGTACTTC
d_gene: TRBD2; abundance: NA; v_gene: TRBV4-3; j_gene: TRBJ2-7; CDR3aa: CASSQEPASGGAGEQYF; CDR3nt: TGCGCCAGCAGCCAAGAACCGGCTAGCGGGGGGGCTGGTGAGCAGTACTTC
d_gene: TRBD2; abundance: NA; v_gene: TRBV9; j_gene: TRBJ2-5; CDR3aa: CASSPLLQRGEETQYF; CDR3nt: TGTGCCAGCAGCCCCCTTTTACAGCGGGGGGAAGAGACCCAGTACTTC
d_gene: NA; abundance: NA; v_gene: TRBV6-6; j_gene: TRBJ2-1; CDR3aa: CASRGGGHNEQFF; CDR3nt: TGTGCCAGCAGGGGCGGGGGCCACAATGAGCAGTTCTTC
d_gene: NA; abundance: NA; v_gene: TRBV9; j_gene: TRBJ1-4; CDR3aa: CASSVAPGDNEKLFF; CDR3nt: TGTGCCAGCAGCGTAGCTCCAGGCGACAATGAAAAACTGTTTTTT
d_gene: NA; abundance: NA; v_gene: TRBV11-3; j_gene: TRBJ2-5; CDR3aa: CASSPGGGETQYF; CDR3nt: TGTGCCAGCAGCCCTGGAGGAGGGGAGACCCAGTACTTC
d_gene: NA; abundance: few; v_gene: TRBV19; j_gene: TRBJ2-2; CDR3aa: CASEDPDSNTGELFF; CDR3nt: TGTGCCAGCGAAGACCCAGACAGTAACACCGGGGAGCTGTTTTTT
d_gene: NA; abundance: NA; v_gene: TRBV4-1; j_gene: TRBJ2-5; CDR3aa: CASSRGTVQETQYF; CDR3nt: TGCGCCAGCAGCCGCGGGACAGTCCAAGAGACCCAGTACTTC
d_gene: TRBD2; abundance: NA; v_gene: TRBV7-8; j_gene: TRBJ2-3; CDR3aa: CASSLARTSGGRTDTQYF; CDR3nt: TGTGCCAGCAGCTTAGCGAGGACTAGCGGGGGGAGGACAGATACGCAGTATTTT
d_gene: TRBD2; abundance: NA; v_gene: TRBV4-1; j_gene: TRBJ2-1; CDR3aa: CASSPASGGPLDNEQFF; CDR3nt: TGCGCCAGCAGCCCAGCTAGCGGGGGGCCGCTCGACAATGAGCAGTTCTTC
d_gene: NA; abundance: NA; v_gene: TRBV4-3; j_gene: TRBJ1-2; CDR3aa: CASSQDNYGYTF; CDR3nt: TGCGCCAGCAGCCAAGATAACTATGGCTACACCTTC
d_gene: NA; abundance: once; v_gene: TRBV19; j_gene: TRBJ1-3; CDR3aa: CASSIGGTTGNTIYF; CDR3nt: TGTGCCAGTAGTATAGGCGGGACCACTGGAAACACCATATATTTT